This T cell receptor beta chain was recovered during a study of T-cell reconstitution after alpha-beta-depleted transplantation in children. Study observations and caveats: As was reported, about two months after transplant, alpha-beta T cells came from several hundred expanded graft clones. One year after transplant, T-cell counts and diversity came mostly from newly produced T cells. High day-60 TCRbeta diversity in some patients came from surviving recipient T cells and thymic progenitors.

Trimming cost V 1 base and J 1 base; bases outside gene matches: 3. The germline gives CDR1 SGHAT, CDR2 FQNNGV. This CDR3 contains 15 residues. TCRbeta library preparation incorporated unique molecular identifiers. TCRdb called the PCR reads again in MiXCR, with one record for every CDR3 protein. The sample carries hundreds of thousands of distinct CDR3 sequences, approximately 11% recorded once. In its sample, this clonotype was seen many times. Its antigen is unidentified. This clonotype was obtained from a child under two years old with acute myeloid leukemia, due to receive a stem cell transplant. The chain carries TRBV11-2 and TRBJ2-7; 8 bases are a match to TRBD1. The starting material was PBMCs, obtained before TCRalphabeta/CD19-depleted stem cell transplant. The CDR3 bases are TGTGCCAGCAGCTTAGGGACAGGGTCTTCCTACGAGCAGTACTTC. Amino acid sequence: CASSLGTGSSYEQYF. Looking up the rest from reference TRBV11-2 and TRBJ2-7 gives the full variable domain: EAGVAQSPRYKIIEKRQSVAFWCNPISGHATLYWYQQILGQGPKLLIQFQNNGVVDDSQLPKDRFSAERLKGVDSTLKIQPAKLEDSAVYLCASSLGTGSSYEQYFGPGTRLTVT.